The clone carrying this T cell receptor beta chain was seen just once. Its specificity is unknown. The sample is drawn from a study of shared clonotypes between healthy human individuals. Study-level results: Among a few donors, about 4.6% of naive CD4 clonotypes were found in common. Clonotype sharing levels among donors were expected to vary with sequencing depth. Donor scarcity curtailed the genetic and exposure-history diversity represented herein. Rarefaction showed that sequencing of sorted subsets was incomplete (despite large depth).

Produced via immunoSEQ multiplex PCR; TCRdb's table is partial and in-frame only. This sample yields around 2.1 million clones, of which more than 85% are seen a single time; over 1.5% belongs to the top ten. CD8 cells regarded as naive lacked CD45RO, were positively chosen for CCR7, and omitted terminally differentiated effector memory CD45RA+ cells. CDR1 and CDR2 (germline): LGHNA, YSLEER. V was clipped by 4 bases and J by 7 bases, with 17 bases between them. This CDR3 spans 15 amino acids. The receptor was isolated from a man aged 18 to 30 in good health. Some clones in this sample may be carry-over from other donors' samples. Sequenced: naive CD8+ T cells from PBMCs. The chain combines TRBV4-3 with TRBJ2-1; the D gene is possibly TRBD1 (6 bases). The CDR3 bases are TGCGCCAGCAGCCCAGGACAGTCAATGGGGAATGAGCAGTTCTTC. It translates to CASSPGQSMGNEQFF.